A selection of T cell receptor beta chains follows, all from one sample in a study of human T cells and chemical hapten exposure. Each CDR3 protein is one row after TCRdb ran MiXCR on the RACE reads. This repertoire shows 65,000 to 90,000 distinct CDR3 sequences, 14% found once; its top ten account for about 4.9%. The input for sequencing was whole blood, taken in connection with sensitization to the hapten diphenylcyclopropenone (DPC). The receptors here all came from a woman in her forties or fifties with alopecia areata. Some clones in this sample may be carry-over from other donors' samples. The CDR3 runs from the conserved cysteine through the conserved F or W. Fields, in order: D gene, V gene, J gene, CDR3 protein. The D gene is left open where the match is weak.

.,TRBV14,TRBJ1-2,CASSQERVRYTF
TRBD2,TRBV4-3,TRBJ2-1,CASSQEGGGYNEQFF
TRBD1,TRBV28,TRBJ2-1,CASTSFRDSSSYNEQFF
.,TRBV14,TRBJ2-7,CASSGYFEQYF
TRBD2,TRBV6-5,TRBJ2-1,CASNRAGESYNEQFF
.,TRBV20-1,TRBJ2-5,CSATFPTGSETQYF
.,TRBV6-2/TRBV6-3,TRBJ1-5,CASSRSQNNQPQHF
TRBD1,TRBV19,TRBJ2-7,CASTGTGSPSSAF
TRBD2,TRBV7-2,TRBJ2-3,CASSTRTSITRPDTQYF
.,TRBV11-2,TRBJ2-3,CASSRDLDSTDTQYF
TRBD2,TRBV28,TRBJ2-1,CASRPTSGRSREQFF
.,TRBV11-3,TRBJ2-5,CASSKTVQETQYF
TRBD1,TRBV5-1,TRBJ2-1,CASSLPTGTGINEQFF
TRBD2,TRBV20-1,TRBJ2-1,CSARNGGRATNEQFF
.,TRBV29-1,TRBJ1-1,CSVEDKQGRGLAFF
.,TRBV21-1,TRBJ2-7,CASNPTGAWVEQYF
.,TRBV10-2,TRBJ1-2,CASSGNPGYYGYTF
TRBD2,TRBV20-1,TRBJ2-1,CSAPRGYSYNEQFF
TRBD2,TRBV9,TRBJ2-7,CASSVGRGGRKQYF
.,TRBV28,TRBJ2-5,CASSGETQYF
.,TRBV5-6,TRBJ1-1,CASSLFAKNTEAFF
.,TRBV30,TRBJ2-3,CAWSRSSRGYTQYF
TRBD1,TRBV20-1,TRBJ1-6,CSASVHTGGDSSPLHF
.,TRBV14,TRBJ2-7,CASSQDGGYEQYF